The 6 T cell receptor beta chains reported below all come from one sample, sequenced in a study of early T cells in non-severe SARS-CoV-2 infection. Using its own MiXCR run on the 5' RACE reads, TCRdb lists one record per CDR3 protein. The data contain tens of thousands of distinct CDR3 sequences, approximately 15% of them singletons. The source material was whole blood. These receptors originate from an adult who was a healthcare worker with PCR-confirmed SARS-CoV-2 infection or an uninfected control (not recorded which).

This clonotype was observed a few times. The gene calls are TRBV27 and TRBJ1-1; D ambiguous. Germline CDR1 is MNHEY and CDR2 is SMNVEV (reference sequence). There are 14 residues in the CDR3. V dropped 0 bases and J dropped 4 bases, with 9 bases sitting between them. The CDR3 DNA reads TGTGCCAGCAGTTTATCCCTACAAGCCACTGAAGCTTTCTTT. Translated: CASSLSLQATEAFF.

The chain combines TRBV11-1 with TRBJ1-1, with D unclear. This CDR3 contains 16 residues. Deletions cut 2 bases from V and 3 bases from J, with 16 bases between. Germline CDR1 and CDR2: SGHAT and FQDESV (reference sequence). In DNA form, the CDR3 reads TGTGCCAGCAGCTTAAGAGTTCTGCAAGGGTACACTGAAGCTTTCTTT. Its protein is CASSLRVLQGYTEAFF.

This clonotype has ten or more counts. The chain is built from TRBV5-5 and TRBJ1-1, with no clear D. The CDR3 is 11 amino acids. V shed 1 base and J shed 7 bases, with 5 bases lying between them. Per the germline V gene, CDR1 is SGHKS and CDR2 is YYEKEE (reference sequence). CDR3 sequence: CASSLWVEAFF. The CDR3 nucleotides read TGTGCCAGCAGCTTGTGGGTTGAAGCTTTCTTT.

This rearrangement joins TRBV4-1 to TRBJ2-2; D is unclear. Germline CDR1 and CDR2: MGHRA and YSYEKL. This CDR3 is 15 amino acids long. The ends were cut back, 6 bases at V and 4 bases at J, with 15 bases in the middle. CDR3 residues: CASSPGSQFTGELFF. The CDR3 DNA follows: TGCGCCAGCAGTCCCGGGTCTCAGTTCACCGGGGAGCTGTTTTTT.

This clonotype was seen many times. J is TRBJ1-1 and V is TRBV11-3; possible D gene TRBD1, 6 bases. The length of the CDR3 is 13 residues. In germline, CDR1 is SGHNT, CDR2 YENEEA. V lost 0 bases to trimming and J lost 8 bases, with 10 bases between them. CDR3 in amino acids: CASSLDQGTEAFF. The DNA of the CDR3 is TGTGCCAGCAGCTTAGATCAGGGGACAGAAGCTTTCTTT.

This clonotype was seen a few times. V usage is TRBV5-1 and J usage is TRBJ1-2, with D maybe TRBD1 (5 bases). The CDR3 extends over 14 amino acids. Germline CDR1 and CDR2: SGHRS and YFSETQ. The V end was cut by 3 bases, the J end by 4 bases, with 13 bases between. CDR3 in amino acids: CASSSITGRYGYTF. CDR3 DNA sequence: TGCGCCAGCAGCTCCATTACAGGACGCTATGGCTACACCTTC.